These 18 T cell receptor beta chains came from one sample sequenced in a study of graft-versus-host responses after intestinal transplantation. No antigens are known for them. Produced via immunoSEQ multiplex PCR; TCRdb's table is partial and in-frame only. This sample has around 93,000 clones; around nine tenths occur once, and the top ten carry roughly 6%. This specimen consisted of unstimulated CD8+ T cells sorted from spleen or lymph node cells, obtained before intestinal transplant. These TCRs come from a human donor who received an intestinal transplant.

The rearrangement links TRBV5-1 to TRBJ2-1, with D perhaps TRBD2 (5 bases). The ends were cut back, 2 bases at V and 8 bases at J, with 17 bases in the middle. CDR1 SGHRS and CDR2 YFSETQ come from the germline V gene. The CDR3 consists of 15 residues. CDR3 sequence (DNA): TGCGCCAGCAGCTTACGAGGTTTTTCTAGCCATGAGCAGTTCTTC. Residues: CASSLRGFSSHEQFF.

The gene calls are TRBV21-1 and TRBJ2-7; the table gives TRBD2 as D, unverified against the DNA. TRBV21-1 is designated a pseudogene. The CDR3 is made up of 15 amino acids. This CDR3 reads CASSKSYKRGNEQYF. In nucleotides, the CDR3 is TGTGCCAGCAGCAAAAGTTATAAGCGGGGGAACGAGCAGTACTTC.

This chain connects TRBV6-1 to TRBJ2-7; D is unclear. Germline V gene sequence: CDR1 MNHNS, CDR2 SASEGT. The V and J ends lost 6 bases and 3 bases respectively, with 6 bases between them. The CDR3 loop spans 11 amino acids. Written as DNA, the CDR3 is TGTGCCAGCAGGGGGTACTACGAGCAGTACTTC. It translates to CASRGYYEQYF.

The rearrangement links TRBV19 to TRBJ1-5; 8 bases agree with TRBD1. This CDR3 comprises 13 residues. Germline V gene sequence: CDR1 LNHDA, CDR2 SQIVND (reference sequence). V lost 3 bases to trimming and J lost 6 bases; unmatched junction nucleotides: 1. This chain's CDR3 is CASSIRGLQPQHF. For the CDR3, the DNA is TGTGCCAGTAGTATCAGGGGGCTTCAGCCCCAGCATTTT.

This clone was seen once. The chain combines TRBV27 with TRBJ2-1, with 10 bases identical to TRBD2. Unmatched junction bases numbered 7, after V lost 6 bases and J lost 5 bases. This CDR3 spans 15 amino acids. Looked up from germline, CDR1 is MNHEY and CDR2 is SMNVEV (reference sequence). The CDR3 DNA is TGTGCCAGCAGATCGGGACTAGCGACGAACAATGAGCAGTTCTTC. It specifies CASRSGLATNNEQFF.

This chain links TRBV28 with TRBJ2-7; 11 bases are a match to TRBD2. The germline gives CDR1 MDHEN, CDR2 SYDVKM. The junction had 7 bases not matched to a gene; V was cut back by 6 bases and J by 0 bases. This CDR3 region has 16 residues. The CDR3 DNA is TGTGCCAGCAGCCGTCGGACTAGCGGGCCCTCCTACGAGCAGTACTTC. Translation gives CASSRRTSGPSYEQYF.

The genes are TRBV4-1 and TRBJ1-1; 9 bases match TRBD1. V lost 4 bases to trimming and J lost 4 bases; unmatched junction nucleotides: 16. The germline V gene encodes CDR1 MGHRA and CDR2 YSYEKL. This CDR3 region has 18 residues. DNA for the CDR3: TGCGCCAGCAGCCTAGAAACAGGGGGCTGGGATGGGGGCACTGAAGCTTTCTTT. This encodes CASSLETGGWDGGTEAFF.

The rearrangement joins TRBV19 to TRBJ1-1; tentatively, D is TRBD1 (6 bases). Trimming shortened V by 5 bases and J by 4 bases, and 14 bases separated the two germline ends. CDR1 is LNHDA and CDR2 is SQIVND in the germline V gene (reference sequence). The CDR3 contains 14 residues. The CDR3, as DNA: TGTGCCAGTAGTGAACTACAGGGTAGCACTGAAGCTTTCTTT. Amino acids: CASSELQGSTEAFF.

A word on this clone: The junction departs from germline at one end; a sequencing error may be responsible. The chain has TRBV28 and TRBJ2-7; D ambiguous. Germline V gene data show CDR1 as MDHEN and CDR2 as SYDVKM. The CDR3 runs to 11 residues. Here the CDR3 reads CAGSFSYEQYF. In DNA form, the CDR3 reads TGTGCCGGCAGTTTCTCCTACGAGCAGTACTTC.

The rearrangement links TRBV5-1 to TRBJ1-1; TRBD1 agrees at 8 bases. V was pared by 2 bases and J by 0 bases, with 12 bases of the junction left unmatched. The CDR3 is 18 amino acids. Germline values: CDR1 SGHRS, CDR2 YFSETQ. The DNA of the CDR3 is TGCGCCAGCAGCTTTTTGGTTCGGACAGGGCCAATGAACACTGAAGCTTTCTTT. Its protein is CASSFLVRTGPMNTEAFF.

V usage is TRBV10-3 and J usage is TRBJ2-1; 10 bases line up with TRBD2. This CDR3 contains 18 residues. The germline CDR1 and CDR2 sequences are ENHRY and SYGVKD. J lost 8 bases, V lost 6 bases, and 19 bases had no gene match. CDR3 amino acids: CAISQTLPAGGLHDEQFF. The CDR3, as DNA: TGTGCCATCAGCCAAACACTACCAGCGGGAGGGCTGCACGATGAGCAGTTCTTC.

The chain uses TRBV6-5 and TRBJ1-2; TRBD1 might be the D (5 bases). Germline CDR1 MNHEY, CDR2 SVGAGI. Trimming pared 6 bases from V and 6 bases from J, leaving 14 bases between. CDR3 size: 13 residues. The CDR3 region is CASRAGTANGYTF. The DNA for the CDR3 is TGTGCCAGCAGAGCCGGGACGGCAAATGGCTACACCTTC.

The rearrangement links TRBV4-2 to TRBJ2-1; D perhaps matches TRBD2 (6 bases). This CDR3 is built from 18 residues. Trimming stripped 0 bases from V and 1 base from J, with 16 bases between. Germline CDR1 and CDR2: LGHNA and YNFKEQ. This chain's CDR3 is CASSQERFWSGSYNEQFF. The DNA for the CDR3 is TGTGCCAGCAGCCAAGAACGCTTTTGGAGCGGGTCCTACAATGAGCAGTTCTTC.

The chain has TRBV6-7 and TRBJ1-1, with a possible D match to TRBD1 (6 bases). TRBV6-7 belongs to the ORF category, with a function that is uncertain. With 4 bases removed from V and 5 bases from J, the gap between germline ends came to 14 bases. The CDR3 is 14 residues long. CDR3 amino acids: CASSCHRGKTEAFF. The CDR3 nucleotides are TGTGCCAGCAGTTGCCATAGGGGGAAAACTGAAGCTTTCTTT.

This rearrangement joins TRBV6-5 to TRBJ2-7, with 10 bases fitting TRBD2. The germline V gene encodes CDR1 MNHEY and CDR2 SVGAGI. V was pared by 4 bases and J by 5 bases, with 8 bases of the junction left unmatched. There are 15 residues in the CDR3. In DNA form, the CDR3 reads TGTGCCAGCAGTTCCCCAAGCGGGGGGGCCGACGAGCAGTACTTC. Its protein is CASSSPSGGADEQYF.

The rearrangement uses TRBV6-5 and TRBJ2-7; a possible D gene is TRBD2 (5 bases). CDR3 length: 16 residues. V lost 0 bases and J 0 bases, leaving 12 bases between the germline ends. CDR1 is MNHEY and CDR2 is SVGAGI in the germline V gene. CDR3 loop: CASSYSRGPSSYEQYF. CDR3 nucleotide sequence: TGTGCCAGCAGTTACTCGAGAGGGCCGAGCTCCTACGAGCAGTACTTC.

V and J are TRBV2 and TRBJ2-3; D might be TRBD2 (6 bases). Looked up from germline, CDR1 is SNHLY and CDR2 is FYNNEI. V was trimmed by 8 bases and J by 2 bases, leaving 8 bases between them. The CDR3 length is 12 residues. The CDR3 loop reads CASGTYTDTQYF. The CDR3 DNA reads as TGTGCCAGCGGGACTTACACAGATACGCAGTATTTT.

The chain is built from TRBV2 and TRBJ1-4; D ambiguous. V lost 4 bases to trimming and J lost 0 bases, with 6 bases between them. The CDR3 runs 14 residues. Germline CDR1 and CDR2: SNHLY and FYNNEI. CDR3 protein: CASSAIATNEKLFF. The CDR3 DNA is TGTGCCAGCAGTGCGATTGCAACTAATGAAAAACTGTTTTTT.